Listed below are T cell receptor beta chains from one sample, sequenced in a study of T cell responses to AZD1222 COVID-19 vaccine. Some clones are missing from TCRdb's copy, which holds only in-frame ones; the method was immunoSEQ multiplex PCR. The table includes about 150,000 clones, around 90% detected once. Material: peripheral blood, obtained on day 0 of AZD1222 vaccination. The receptors stem from an adult in good health. Both conserved end residues are part of each CDR3. The D gene is left open where the match is weak. Only part of the rows carry a size: once, few, many, or a class if the clone is expanded.

V gene	J gene	clone size	D gene	CDR3 protein	CDR3 DNA
TRBV4-2	TRBJ2-7	.	TRBD2	CASSQALAGTYEQYF	TGTGCCAGCAGCCAAGCCCTAGCGGGAACCTACGAGCAGTACTTC
TRBV4-2	TRBJ2-1	.	.	CASSLEGESRVNEQFF	TGTGCCAGCAGCCTTGAGGGTGAGTCGAGAGTCAATGAGCAGTTCTTC
TRBV2	TRBJ2-7	.	.	CASSERGGTYEQYF	TGTGCCAGCAGTGAAAGGGGCGGGACCTACGAGCAGTACTTC
TRBV3-1/TRBV3-2	TRBJ2-1	.	TRBD2	CASSQGLAGYEQFF	TGTGCCAGCAGCCAAGGACTAGCGGGGTATGAGCAGTTCTTC
TRBV27	TRBJ2-3	.	.	CASSLLPRPDTQYF	TGTGCCAGCAGTTTATTACCCAGACCAGATACGCAGTATTTT
TRBV2	TRBJ2-7	.	.	CATTAPLMAYEQYF	TGTGCCACCACGGCCCCCCTGATGGCCTACGAGCAGTACTTC
TRBV19	TRBJ1-5	.	.	CASSAGHSNQPQHF	TGTGCCAGTAGTGCCGGACATAGCAATCAGCCCCAGCATTTT
TRBV5-6	TRBJ2-5	.	TRBD2	CASSLSGRAGETQYF	TGTGCCAGCAGCCTTAGCGGGAGGGCCGGGGAGACCCAGTACTTC
TRBV5-1	TRBJ1-4	.	.	CASRSQATNEKLFF	TGCGCCAGCAGAAGCCAGGCAACTAATGAAAAACTGTTTTTT
TRBV19	TRBJ1-1	.	.	CASSLGGGRLGTEAFF	TGTGCCAGTAGTCTAGGGGGGGGCCGGTTGGGCACTGAAGCTTTCTTT
TRBV3-1/TRBV3-2	TRBJ2-7	.	.	CASSPNSGISYEQYF	TGTGCCAGCAGCCCGAACTCCGGGATATCCTACGAGCAGTACTTC
TRBV6-2/TRBV6-3	TRBJ1-2	.	.	CASSYSSVPYGYTF	TGTGCCAGCAGTTACTCGTCAGTCCCCTATGGCTACACCTTC
TRBV28	TRBJ2-7	.	.	CASSLRGGSEQYF	TGTGCCAGCAGTTTGAGAGGGGGGAGCGAGCAGTACTTC
TRBV27	TRBJ1-5	.	.	CASSSSWGGDQPQHF	TGTGCCAGCAGTTCTTCTTGGGGGGGGGATCAGCCCCAGCATTTT
TRBV27	TRBJ2-1	few	.	CASSLSRTRTSSYNEQFF	TGTGCCAGCAGTTTATCCCGGACTCGCACGAGCTCCTACAATGAGCAGTTCTTC
TRBV2	TRBJ2-2	.	.	CASSGGDGELFF	TGTGCCAGCAGTGGGGGGGACGGGGAGCTGTTTTTT
TRBV28	TRBJ1-4	.	.	CASSGGSEKLFF	TGTGCCAGCAGTGGAGGATCTGAAAAACTGTTTTTT
TRBV21-1	TRBJ2-5	.	.	CASDFKKETQYF	TGTGCCAGCGATTTTAAGAAAGAGACCCAGTACTTC
TRBV9	TRBJ2-1	.	.	CASSLTRVDEQFF	TGTGCCAGCAGTCTCACTCGGGTCGATGAGCAGTTCTTC
TRBV6-5	TRBJ1-1	few	.	CASRTVNTEAFF	TGTGCCAGCAGGACGGTGAACACTGAAGCTTTCTTT
TRBV20-1	TRBJ1-3	few	.	CSVSRNADNPGNTIYF	TGCAGTGTTAGTCGGAATGCGGATAATCCTGGAAACACCATATATTTT
TRBV7-8	TRBJ1-4	once	.	CASSLVGGLSEKLFF	TGTGCCAGCAGCTTAGTCGGGGGCCTTAGTGAAAAACTGTTTTTT
TRBV4-1	TRBJ1-5	.	TRBD1	CASSQPGWGRDRKSINQPQHF	TGCGCCAGCAGCCAACCCGGATGGGGCCGGGACAGAAAATCAATCAATCAGCCCCAGCATTTT
TRBV10-3	TRBJ2-1	.	TRBD2	CAISAFIALGMASGTTNEQFF	TGTGCCATCAGTGCTTTCATAGCACTTGGTATGGCTAGCGGGACCACCAATGAGCAGTTCTTC